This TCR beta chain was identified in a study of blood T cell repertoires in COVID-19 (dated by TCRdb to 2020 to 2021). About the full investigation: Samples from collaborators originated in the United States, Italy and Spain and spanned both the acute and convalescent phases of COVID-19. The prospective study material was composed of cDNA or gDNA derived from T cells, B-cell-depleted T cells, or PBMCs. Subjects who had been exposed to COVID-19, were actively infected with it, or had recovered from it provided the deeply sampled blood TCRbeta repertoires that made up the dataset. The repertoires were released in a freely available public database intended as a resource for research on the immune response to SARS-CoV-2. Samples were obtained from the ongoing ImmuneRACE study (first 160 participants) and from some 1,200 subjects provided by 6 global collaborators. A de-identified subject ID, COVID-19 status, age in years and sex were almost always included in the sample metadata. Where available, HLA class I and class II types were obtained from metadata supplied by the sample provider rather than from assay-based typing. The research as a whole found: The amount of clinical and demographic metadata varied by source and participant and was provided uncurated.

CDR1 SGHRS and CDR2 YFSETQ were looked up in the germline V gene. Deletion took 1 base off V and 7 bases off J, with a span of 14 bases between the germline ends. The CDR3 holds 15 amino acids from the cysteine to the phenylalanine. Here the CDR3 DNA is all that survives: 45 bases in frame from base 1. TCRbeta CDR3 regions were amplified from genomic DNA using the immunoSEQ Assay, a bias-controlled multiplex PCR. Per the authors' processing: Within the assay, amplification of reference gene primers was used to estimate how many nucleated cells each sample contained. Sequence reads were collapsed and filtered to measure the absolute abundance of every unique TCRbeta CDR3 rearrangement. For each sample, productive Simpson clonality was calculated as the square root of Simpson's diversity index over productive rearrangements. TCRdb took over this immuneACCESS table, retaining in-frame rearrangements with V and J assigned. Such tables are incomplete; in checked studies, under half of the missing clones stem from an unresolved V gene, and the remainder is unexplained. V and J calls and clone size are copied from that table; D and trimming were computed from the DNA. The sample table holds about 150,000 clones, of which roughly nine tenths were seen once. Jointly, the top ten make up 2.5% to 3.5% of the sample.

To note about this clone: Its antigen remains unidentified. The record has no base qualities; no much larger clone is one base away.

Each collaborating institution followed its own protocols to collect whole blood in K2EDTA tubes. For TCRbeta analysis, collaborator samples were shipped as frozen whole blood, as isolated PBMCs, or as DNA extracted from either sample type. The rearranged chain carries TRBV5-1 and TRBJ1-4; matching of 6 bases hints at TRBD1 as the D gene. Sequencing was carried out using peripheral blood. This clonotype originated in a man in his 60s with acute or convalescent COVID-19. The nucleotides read TGCGCCAGCAGCTTGTCCCGGGGACAATCTGAAAAACTGTTTTTT. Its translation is CASSLSRGQSEKLFF.